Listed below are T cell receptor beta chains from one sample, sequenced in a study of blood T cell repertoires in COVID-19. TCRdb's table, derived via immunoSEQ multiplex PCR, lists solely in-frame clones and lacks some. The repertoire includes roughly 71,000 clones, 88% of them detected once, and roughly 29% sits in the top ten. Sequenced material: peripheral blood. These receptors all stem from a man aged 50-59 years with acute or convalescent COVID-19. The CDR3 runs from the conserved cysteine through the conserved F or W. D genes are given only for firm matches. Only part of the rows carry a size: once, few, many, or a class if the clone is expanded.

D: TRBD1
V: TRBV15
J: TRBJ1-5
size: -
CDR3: CATSADRVHNQPQHF
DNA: TGTGCCACCAGCGCGGACAGGGTCCACAATCAGCCCCAGCATTTT

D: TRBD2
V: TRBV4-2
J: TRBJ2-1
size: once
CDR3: CASSHLSGGANEQFF
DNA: TGTGCCAGCAGCCACCTTAGCGGGGGGGCCAATGAGCAGTTCTTC

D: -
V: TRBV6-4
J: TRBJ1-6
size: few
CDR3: CASRDTGNGSPLHF
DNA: TGTGCCAGCAGAGATACAGGGAATGGTTCACCCCTCCACTTT

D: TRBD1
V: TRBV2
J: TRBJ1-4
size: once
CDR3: CARRGTENEKLFF
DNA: TGTGCCCGCCGAGGGACAGAGAATGAAAAACTGTTTTTT

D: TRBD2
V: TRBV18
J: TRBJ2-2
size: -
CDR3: CASSPGLAGAGELFF
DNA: TGTGCCAGCTCACCAGGACTAGCGGGGGCCGGGGAGCTGTTTTTT

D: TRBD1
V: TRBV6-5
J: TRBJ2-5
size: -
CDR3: CASSSPGGVKETQYF
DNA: TGTGCCAGCAGTTCTCCAGGGGGCGTGAAGGAGACCCAGTACTTC

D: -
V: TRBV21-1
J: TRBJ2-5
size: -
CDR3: CASSKGQEPQETQYF
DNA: TGTGCCAGCAGCAAAGGACAGGAACCACAAGAGACCCAGTACTTC

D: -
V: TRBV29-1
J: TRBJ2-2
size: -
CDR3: CSVDIGGDTGELFF
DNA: TGCAGCGTTGATATCGGGGGAGACACCGGGGAGCTGTTTTTT

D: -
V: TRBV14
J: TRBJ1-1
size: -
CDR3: CASSHQGPLNTEAFF
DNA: TGTGCCAGCAGCCATCAGGGGCCGCTGAACACTGAAGCTTTCTTT

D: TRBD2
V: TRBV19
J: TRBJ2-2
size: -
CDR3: CAAARDYNTGELFF
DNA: TGTGCCGCAGCGAGGGACTATAACACCGGGGAGCTGTTTTTT

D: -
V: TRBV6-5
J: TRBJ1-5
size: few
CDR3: CASWGGDYNQPQHF
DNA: TGTGCCAGCTGGGGAGGAGACTACAATCAGCCCCAGCATTTT

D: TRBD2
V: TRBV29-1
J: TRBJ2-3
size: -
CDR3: CSAGLAGNTQYF
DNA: TGCAGCGCCGGACTAGCGGGGAATACGCAGTATTTT

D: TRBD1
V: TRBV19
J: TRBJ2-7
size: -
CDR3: CASRSQDRGDYEQYF
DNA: TGTGCCAGTAGAAGCCAGGACAGGGGGGACTACGAGCAGTACTTC

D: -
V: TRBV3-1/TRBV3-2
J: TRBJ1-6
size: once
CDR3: CASSPTGPSYNSPLHF
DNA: TGTGCCAGCAGCCCGACAGGTCCCTCCTATAATTCACCCCTCCACTTT

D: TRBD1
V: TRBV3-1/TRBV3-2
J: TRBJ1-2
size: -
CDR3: CASSLGQAHRGYTF
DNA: TGTGCCAGCAGCCTGGGACAGGCCCACCGGGGCTACACCTTC